This note documents a single T cell receptor beta chain sequence. Germline CDR1 reads GTSNPN; CDR2 reads SVGIG (reference sequence). J lost 2 bases, V lost 7 bases, and 10 bases had no gene match. The CDR3 spans 15 residues. Libraries were prepared by immunoSEQ multiplex PCR; TCRdb keeps only in-frame clonotypes and omits some of them. The sample contains about 170,000 clones, around nine tenths of which appear only once. These data come from a study of T cell responses to AZD1222 COVID-19 vaccine. At the level of the study: Doses given second, at about 4 or about 12 weeks, were pooled.

V is TRBV30 and J is TRBJ1-2; 10 bases map to TRBD1. The TCR originated in an adult in good health. The sample here was peripheral blood, taken on day 0 of AZD1222 vaccination. The CDR3 nucleotides read TGTGCCTCGCCGGGACAGGGGACTGGAAACTATGGCTACACCTTC. It codes for CASPGQGTGNYGYTF.